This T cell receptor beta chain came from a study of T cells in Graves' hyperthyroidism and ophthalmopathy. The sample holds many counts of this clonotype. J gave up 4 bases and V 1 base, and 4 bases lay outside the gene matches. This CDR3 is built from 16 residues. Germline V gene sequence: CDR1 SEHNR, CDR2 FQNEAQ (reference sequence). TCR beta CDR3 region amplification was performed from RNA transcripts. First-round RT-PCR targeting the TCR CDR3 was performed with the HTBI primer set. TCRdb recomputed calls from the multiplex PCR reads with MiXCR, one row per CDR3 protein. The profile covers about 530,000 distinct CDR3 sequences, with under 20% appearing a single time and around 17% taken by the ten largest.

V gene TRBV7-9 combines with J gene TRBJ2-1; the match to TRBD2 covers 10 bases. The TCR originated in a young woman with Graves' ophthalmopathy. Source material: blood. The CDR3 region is CASSLDRTSGYNEQFF. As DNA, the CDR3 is TGTGCCAGCAGCTTAGATCGGACTAGCGGATACAATGAGCAGTTCTTC. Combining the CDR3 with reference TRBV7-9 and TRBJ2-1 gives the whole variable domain DTGVSQNPRHKITKRGQNVTFRCDPISEHNRLYWYRQTLGQGPEFLTYFQNEAQLEKSRLLSDRFSAERPKGSFSTLEIQRTEQGDSAMYLCASSLDRTSGYNEQFFGPGTRLTVL.